This T cell receptor beta chain came from a study of shared clonotypes between healthy human individuals. At the level of the study: The donor pool was made up of two women and three men aged 18 to 49.

Trimming took off 3 bases at V and 1 base at J, with 10 bases between the two ends. Germline CDR1 MDHEN, CDR2 SYDVKM. The length of the CDR3 is 15 residues. General observations from the study: Since donors were few, the genetic and exposure-history diversity represented was limited.

Sorted subsets were amplified in replicate PCRs using 200 ng DNA, about 30,000 T cell genomes. Sequencing was performed with immunoSEQ multiplex PCR; in TCRdb, only in-frame clones are kept and a portion is missing. Of about 600,000 clones detected, about 98% appear once; the ten largest clones hold 0.25% to 0.35%. On this clone itself: The antigen is undetermined.

Naivety among CD8 cells was defined by CD45RO negativity and positive CCR7 selection, thereby excluding terminally differentiated effector memory CD45RA+ cells. Donors, without exception, were Caucasian adults residing in Nashville, Tennessee. The V gene is TRBV28, the J gene TRBJ2-1, with D perhaps TRBD1 (5 bases). The TCR sequence derives from a man aged 30-40 years in good health. The sample was naive CD8+ T cells sorted from blood. CDR3 DNA sequence: TGTGCCAGCAGTTTGTCCAGGGATTCCTACAATGAGCAGTTCTTC. Amino acids: CASSLSRDSYNEQFF.